This T cell receptor (beta chain) was identified during a study of T cell responses to AZD1222 COVID-19 vaccine. Findings and limits, study-wide: Repertoires were obtained solely post-peak T cell response. The study identified only six AZD1222 recipients as seropositive at baseline. Variant regions that are unmutated are reportedly the target of nearly half of spike-specific TCRs. Spike-spanning, vaccine-associated CD4 TCRs were dominant at 160-218 and 743-854.

Only in-frame clones appear in the TCRdb table, and some are missing; sequencing was by immunoSEQ multiplex PCR. The table records approximately 220,000 clones, 93% of them present only once. As to this clone: Its antigen is unidentified.

The CDR3 is 15 residues long. Germline CDR1 is LGHDT and CDR2 is YNNKEL (reference sequence). Trimming cost V 4 bases and J 2 bases, with 12 bases left between them. The specimen was peripheral blood, collected on day 0 of MenACWY control vaccination. V gene TRBV3-1 (or the pseudogene TRBV3-2) combines with J gene TRBJ1-3; D is unclear. This receptor was identified in an adult in good health. Written as DNA, the CDR3 is TGTGCCAGCAGCCTAGCTTTGGTACCTGGAAACACCATATATTTT. This codes for CASSLALVPGNTIYF.